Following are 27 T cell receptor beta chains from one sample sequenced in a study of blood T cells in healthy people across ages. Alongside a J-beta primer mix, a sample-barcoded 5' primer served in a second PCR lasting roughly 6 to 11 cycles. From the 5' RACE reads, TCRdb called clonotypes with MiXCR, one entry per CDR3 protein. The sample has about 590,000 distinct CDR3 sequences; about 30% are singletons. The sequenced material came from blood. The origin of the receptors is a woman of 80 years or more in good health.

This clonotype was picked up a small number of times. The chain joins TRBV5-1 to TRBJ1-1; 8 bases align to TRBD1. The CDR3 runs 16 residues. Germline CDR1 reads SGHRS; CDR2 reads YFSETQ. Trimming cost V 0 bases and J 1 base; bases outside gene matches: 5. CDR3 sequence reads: CASSLVQGARNTEAFF. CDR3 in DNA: TGCGCCAGCAGCTTGGTGCAGGGGGCGCGGAACACTGAAGCTTTCTTT.

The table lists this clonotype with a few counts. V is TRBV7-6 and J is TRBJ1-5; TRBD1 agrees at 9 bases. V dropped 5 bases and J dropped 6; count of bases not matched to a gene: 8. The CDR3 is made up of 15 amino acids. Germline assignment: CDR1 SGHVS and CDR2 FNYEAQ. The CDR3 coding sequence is TGTGCCAGCAGCCTGGGGACAGGGCAGGGTCAGCCCCAGCATTTT. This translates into CASSLGTGQGQPQHF.

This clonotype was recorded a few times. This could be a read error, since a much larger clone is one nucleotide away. CDR3 protein: CASSLSSESYEQYF. Here the CDR3 DNA reads TGCGCCAGCAGCTTGAGTTCAGAATCCTACGAGCAGTACTTC. The chain carries TRBV5-1 and TRBJ2-7; D not certain. The CDR3 consists of 14 residues. The germline gives CDR1 SGHRS, CDR2 YFSETQ. V dropped 1 base and J dropped 1 base, with 9 bases sitting between them.

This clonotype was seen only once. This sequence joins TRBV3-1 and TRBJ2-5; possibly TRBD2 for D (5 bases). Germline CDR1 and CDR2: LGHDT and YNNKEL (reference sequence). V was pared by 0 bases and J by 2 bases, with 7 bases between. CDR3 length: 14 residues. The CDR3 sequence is CASSQEPGQETQYF. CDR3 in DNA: TGTGCCAGCAGCCAAGAGCCGGGGCAAGAGACCCAGTACTTC.

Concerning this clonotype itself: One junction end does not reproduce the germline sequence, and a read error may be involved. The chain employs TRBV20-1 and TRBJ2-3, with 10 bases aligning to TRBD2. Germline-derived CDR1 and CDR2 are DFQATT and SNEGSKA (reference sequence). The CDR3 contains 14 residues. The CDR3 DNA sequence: TGCAGTGCGAGAGGGACTAGCGCCACAGATACGCAGTATTTT. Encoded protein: CSARGTSATDTQYF.

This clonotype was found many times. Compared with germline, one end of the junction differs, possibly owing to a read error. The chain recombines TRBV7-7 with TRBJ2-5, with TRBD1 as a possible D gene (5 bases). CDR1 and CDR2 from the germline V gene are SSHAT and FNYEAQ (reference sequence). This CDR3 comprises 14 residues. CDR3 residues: CASSFTGAQETQYF. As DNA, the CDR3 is TGTGCTAGCAGCTTTACAGGAGCCCAAGAGACCCAGTACTTC.

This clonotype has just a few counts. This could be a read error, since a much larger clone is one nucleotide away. The DNA for the CDR3 is TGCGCCAGCAGCTGGACAGGGGGCGAGTATGATGAGCAGTACTTC. Amino acid sequence: CASSWTGGEYDEQYF. The chain carries TRBV5-1 and TRBJ2-5, with TRBD1 matching 11 bases. Germline V lookup: CDR1 SGHRS, CDR2 YFSETQ. The CDR3 runs 15 residues. V lost 3 bases and J lost 11; bases outside the gene matches: 12.

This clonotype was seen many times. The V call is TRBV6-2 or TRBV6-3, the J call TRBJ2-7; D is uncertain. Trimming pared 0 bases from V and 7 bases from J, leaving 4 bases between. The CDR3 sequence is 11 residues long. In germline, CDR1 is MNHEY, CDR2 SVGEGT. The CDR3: CASSYSIEQYF. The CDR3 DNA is TGTGCCAGCAGTTACTCGATTGAGCAGTACTTC.

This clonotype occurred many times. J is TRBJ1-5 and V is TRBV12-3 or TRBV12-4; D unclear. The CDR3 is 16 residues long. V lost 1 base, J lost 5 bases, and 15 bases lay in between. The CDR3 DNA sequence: TGTGCCAGCAGTTTAGGGGTAGGGCAGAATGATCAGCCCCAGCATTTT. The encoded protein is CASSLGVGQNDQPQHF.

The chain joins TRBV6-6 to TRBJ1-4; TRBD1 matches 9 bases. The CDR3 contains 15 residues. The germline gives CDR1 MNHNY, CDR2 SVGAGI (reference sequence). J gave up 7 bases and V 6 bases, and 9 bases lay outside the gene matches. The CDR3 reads CASRTRTGEGEKLFF. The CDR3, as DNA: TGTGCCAGCAGGACTCGGACAGGGGAAGGTGAAAAACTGTTTTTT.

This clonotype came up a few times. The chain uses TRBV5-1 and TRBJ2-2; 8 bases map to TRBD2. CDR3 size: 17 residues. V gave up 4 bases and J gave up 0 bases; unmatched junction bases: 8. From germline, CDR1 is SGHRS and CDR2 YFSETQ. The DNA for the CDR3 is TGCGCCAGCAGCGCGCCCAGCGGGGGTACGAACACCGGGGAGCTGTTTTTT. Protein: CASSAPSGGTNTGELFF. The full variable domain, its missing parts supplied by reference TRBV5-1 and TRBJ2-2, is KAGVTQTPRYLIKTRGQQVTLSCSPISGHRSVSWYQQTPGQGLQFLFEYFSETQRNKGNFPGRFSGRQFSNSRSEMNVSTLELGDSALYLCASSAPSGGTNTGELFFGEGSRLTVL.

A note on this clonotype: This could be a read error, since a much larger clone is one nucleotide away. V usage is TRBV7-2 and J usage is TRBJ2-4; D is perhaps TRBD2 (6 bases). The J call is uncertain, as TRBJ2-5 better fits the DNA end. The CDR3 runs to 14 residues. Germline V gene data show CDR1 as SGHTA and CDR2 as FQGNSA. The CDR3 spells CANSGRDFQETQYF. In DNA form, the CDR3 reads TGTGCCAACAGCGGCCGGGACTTCCAAGAGACCCAGTACTTC.

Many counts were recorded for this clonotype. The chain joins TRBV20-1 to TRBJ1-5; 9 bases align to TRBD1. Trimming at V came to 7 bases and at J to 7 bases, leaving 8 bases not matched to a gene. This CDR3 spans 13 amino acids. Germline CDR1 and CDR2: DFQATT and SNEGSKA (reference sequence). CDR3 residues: CSVPDRGYQPQHF. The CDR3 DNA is TGCAGTGTACCGGACAGGGGCTACCAGCCCCAGCATTTT.

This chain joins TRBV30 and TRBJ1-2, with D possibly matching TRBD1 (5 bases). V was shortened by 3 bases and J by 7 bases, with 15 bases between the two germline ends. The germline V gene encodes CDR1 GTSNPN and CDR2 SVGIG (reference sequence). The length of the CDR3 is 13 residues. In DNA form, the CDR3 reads TGTGCCTGGAGCCCGACAGTTAGGCGTGGCTACACCTTC. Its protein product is CAWSPTVRRGYTF.

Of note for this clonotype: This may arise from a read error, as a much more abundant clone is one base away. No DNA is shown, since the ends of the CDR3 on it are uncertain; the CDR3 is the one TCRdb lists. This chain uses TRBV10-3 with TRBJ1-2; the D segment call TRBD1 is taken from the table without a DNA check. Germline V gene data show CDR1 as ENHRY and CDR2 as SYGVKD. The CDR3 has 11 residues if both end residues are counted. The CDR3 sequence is CATHRGYGCTF.

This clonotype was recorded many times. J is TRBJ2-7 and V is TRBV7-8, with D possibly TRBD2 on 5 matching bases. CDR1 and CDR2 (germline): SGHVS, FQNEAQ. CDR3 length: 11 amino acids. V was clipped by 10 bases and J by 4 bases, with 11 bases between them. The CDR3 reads CATGTRYEQYF. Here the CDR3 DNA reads TGTGCCACTGGTACTAGGTACGAGCAGTACTTC.

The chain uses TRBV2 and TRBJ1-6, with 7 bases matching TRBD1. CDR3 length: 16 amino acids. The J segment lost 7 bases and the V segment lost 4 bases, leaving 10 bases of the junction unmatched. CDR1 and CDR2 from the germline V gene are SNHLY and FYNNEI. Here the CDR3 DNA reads TGTGCCAGCAGTGCTGGACAGGCTGTTTCCAATTCACCCCTCCACTTT. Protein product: CASSAGQAVSNSPLHF.

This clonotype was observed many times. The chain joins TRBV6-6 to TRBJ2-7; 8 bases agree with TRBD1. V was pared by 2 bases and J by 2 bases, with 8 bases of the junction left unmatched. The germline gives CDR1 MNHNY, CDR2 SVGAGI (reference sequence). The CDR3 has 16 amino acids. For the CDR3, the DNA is TGTGCCAGCAGTTACCCTTACAGGGGGGTCCCCTACGAGCAGTACTTC. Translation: CASSYPYRGVPYEQYF.

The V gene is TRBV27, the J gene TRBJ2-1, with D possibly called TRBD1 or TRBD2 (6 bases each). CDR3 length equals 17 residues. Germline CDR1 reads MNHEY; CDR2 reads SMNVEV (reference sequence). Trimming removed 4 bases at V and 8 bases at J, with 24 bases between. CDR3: CASSSPGGGTPWDEQFF. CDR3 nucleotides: TGTGCCAGCAGTTCACCAGGAGGGGGGACCCCTTGGGATGAGCAGTTCTTC.

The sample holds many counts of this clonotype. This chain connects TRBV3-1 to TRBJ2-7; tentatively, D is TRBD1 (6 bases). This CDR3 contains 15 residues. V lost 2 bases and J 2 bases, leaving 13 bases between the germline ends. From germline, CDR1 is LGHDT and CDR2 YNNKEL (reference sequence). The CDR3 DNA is TGTGCCAGCAGCCAATTCACGGACAGCACCTACGAGCAGTACTTC. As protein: CASSQFTDSTYEQYF.

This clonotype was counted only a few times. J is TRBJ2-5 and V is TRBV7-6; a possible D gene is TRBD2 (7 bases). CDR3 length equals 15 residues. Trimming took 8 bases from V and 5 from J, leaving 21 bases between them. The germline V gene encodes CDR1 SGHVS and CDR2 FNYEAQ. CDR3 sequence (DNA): TGTGCCAGCGCCCAGGGGAGGGCTTCGGGGGAGACCCAGTACTTC. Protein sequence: CASAQGRASGETQYF.

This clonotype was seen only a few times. CDR3 loop: CASRPAGRRGNEQFF. CDR3 DNA sequence: TGTGCCAGCAGGCCTGCGGGACGGCGAGGCAATGAGCAGTTCTTC. The genes are TRBV12-3 or TRBV12-4 and TRBJ2-1; D may be TRBD2 (6 bases). The CDR3 covers 15 residues. The V end was cut by 6 bases, the J end by 6 bases, with 18 bases between.

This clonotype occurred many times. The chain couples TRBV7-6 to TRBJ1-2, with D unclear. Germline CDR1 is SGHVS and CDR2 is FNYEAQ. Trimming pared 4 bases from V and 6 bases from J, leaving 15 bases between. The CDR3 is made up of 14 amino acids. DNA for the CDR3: TGTGCCAGCAGCTCACACCCAGGAAATAATGGCTACACCTTC. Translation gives CASSSHPGNNGYTF. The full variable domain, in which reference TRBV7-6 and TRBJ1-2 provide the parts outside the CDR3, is GAGVSQSPRYKVTKRGQDVALRCDPISGHVSLYWYRQALGQGPEFLTYFNYEAQQDKSGLPNDRFSAERPEGSISTLTIQRTEQRDSAMYRCASSSHPGNNGYTFGSGTRLTVV.

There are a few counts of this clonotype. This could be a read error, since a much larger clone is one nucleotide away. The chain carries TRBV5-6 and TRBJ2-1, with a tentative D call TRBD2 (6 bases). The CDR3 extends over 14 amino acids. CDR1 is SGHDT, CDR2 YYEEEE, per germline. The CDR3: CASSRAGRINGQFF. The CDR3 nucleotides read TGTGCCAGCAGCCGGGCGGGGCGGATCAATGGGCAGTTCTTC.

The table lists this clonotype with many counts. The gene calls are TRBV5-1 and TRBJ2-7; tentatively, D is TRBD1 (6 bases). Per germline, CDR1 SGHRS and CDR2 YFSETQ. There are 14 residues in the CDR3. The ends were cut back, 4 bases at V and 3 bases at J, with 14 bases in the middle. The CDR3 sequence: CASSHSTGSYEQYF. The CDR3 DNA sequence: TGCGCCAGCAGCCACTCGACAGGTAGCTACGAGCAGTACTTC.

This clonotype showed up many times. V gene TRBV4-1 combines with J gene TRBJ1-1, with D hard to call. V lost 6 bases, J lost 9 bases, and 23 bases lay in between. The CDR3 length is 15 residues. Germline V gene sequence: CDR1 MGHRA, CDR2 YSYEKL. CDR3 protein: CASRLSTAPAGKAFF. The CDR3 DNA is TGCGCCAGCAGGCTATCGACGGCCCCCGCGGGGAAAGCTTTCTTT.

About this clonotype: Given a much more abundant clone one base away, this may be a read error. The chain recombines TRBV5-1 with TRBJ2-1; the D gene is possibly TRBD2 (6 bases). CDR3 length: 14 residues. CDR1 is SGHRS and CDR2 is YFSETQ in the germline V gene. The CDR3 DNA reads TGCACCATCAGTTTCCCTACTAGCCACAATGAGCAGTTCTTC. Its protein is CTISFPTSHNEQFF.